A selection of T cell receptor beta chains follows, all from one sample in a study of OX40 agonist ivuxolimab in advanced cancers. Method: immunoSEQ multiplex PCR; TCRdb's copy keeps in-frame clones and lacks some. The data show roughly 42,000 clones, with approximately 86% seen just once and 13% held by the top ten. This specimen was CD4+ or CD8+ T cells sorted from blood, taken in a trial of the OX40 agonist ivuxolimab. These receptors originate from an adult with an advanced solid tumor such as melanoma, head and neck, liver or kidney cancer. Each CDR3 is given with its conserved first and last residue. Each record gives: D gene, V gene, J gene, clone size, CDR3 protein, CDR3 DNA. The D gene is left open where the match is weak. Not every row has a clone size; where given, it reads once, few, many or a size class.

>TRBD2|TRBV11-2|TRBJ2-1|NA
CASSFPLSGSSYNEQFF
TGTGCCAGCAGCTTCCCTCTTAGCGGGAGCTCCTACAATGAGCAGTTCTTC
>TRBD1|TRBV11-2|TRBJ2-7|NA
CASSAGGTGAYEQYF
TGTGCCAGCAGCGCAGGGGGGACAGGGGCCTACGAGCAGTACTTC
>NA|TRBV2|TRBJ2-4|NA
CASSDPAGADIQYF
TGTGCCAGCAGTGATCCAGCCGGGGCCGACATTCAGTACTTC
>NA|TRBV11-2|TRBJ1-2|NA
CASSLVGWAETNYGYTF
TGTGCCAGCAGCTTAGTAGGATGGGCCGAAACTAACTATGGCTACACCTTC
>NA|TRBV19|TRBJ1-2|NA
CASNPTGIDSYGYTF
TGTGCCAGTAATCCAACAGGGATCGATAGCTATGGCTACACCTTC
>TRBD2|TRBV6-6|TRBJ2-1|NA
CASSTTSGGPRGEQFF
TGTGCCAGCAGTACAACTAGCGGGGGGCCCAGGGGTGAGCAGTTCTTC
>NA|TRBV14|TRBJ2-1|NA
CASSQSPGVHEQFF
TGTGCCAGCAGCCAATCCCCCGGCGTCCATGAGCAGTTCTTC
>TRBD1|TRBV15|TRBJ1-5|NA
CATSILYTQDRESYSNQPQHF
TGTGCCACCAGCATTTTATATACCCAGGACAGGGAGTCTTATAGCAATCAGCCCCAGCATTTT
>TRBD2|TRBV10-3|TRBJ2-7|NA
CAIRGRDAGSYEQYF
TGTGCCATCAGGGGGAGGGATGCCGGCTCTTACGAGCAGTACTTC
>TRBD1|TRBV7-6|TRBJ2-1|once
CATSLPTGEALGEQFF
TGTGCCACATCCCTCCCGACAGGGGAGGCTTTGGGAGAGCAGTTCTTC
>TRBD1|TRBV4-1|TRBJ2-7|NA
CASSEDRGPSEQYF
TGCGCCAGCAGCGAGGACAGGGGTCCCTCCGAGCAGTACTTC
>NA|TRBV19|TRBJ1-4|NA
CASSLGAATNEKLFF
TGTGCCAGTAGCTTGGGGGCGGCAACTAATGAAAAACTGTTTTTT
>NA|TRBV11-2|TRBJ2-7|NA
CATRRGAYEQYF
TGTGCCACCCGGAGAGGGGCCTACGAGCAGTACTTC
>NA|TRBV5-1|TRBJ2-1|NA
CASSLGRLNEQFF
TGCGCCAGCAGCTTAGGCAGGTTAAATGAGCAGTTCTTC
>TRBD1|TRBV6-1|TRBJ2-7|NA
CASSDGTGVTEQYF
TGTGCCAGCAGTGATGGGACAGGGGTTACCGAGCAGTACTTC
>TRBD2|TRBV7-9|TRBJ2-5|NA
CASSLPPAGAQETQYF
TGTGCCAGCAGCTTACCCCCAGCGGGGGCACAAGAGACCCAGTACTTC
>NA|TRBV12-2|TRBJ1-5|NA
CASRPLPHNSNQPQHF
TGTGCAAGTCGCCCCCTCCCGCACAATAGCAATCAGCCCCAGCATTTT
>TRBD1|TRBV9|TRBJ1-1|NA
CASSYGRDRDKYTEAFF
TGTGCCAGCAGCTACGGCCGGGACAGGGATAAGTATACTGAAGCTTTCTTT
>NA|TRBV7-9|TRBJ2-7|NA
CASSSSGIHEQYF
TGTGCCAGCAGCTCGTCCGGGATCCACGAGCAGTACTTC
>TRBD1|TRBV13|TRBJ1-5|NA
CASSLGDRGSQPQHF
TGTGCCAGCAGCTTAGGGGACAGGGGCAGTCAGCCCCAGCATTTT
>NA|TRBV28|TRBJ2-3|NA
CASSKAISTDTQYF
TGTGCCAGTTCTAAGGCCATCAGCACAGATACGCAGTATTTT
>NA|TRBV2|TRBJ1-2|NA
CASSEWVQGNYGYTF
TGTGCCAGCAGTGAATGGGTCCAGGGAAACTATGGCTACACCTTC
>TRBD1|TRBV19|TRBJ2-7|NA
CASSPPPGQGTDEQYF
TGTGCCAGTAGTCCGCCCCCGGGACAGGGGACGGACGAGCAGTACTTC
>NA|TRBV29-1|TRBJ2-7|NA
CSVELGTYEQYF
TGCAGCGTTGAATTGGGAACCTACGAGCAGTACTTC
>NA|TRBV6-5|TRBJ2-1|once
CASSYSTGPNNEQFF
TGTGCCAGCAGTTACTCGACGGGGCCCAACAATGAGCAGTTCTTC
>TRBD2|TRBV4-1|TRBJ2-5|NA
CASSQGGGGQETQYF
TGCGCCAGCAGCCAAGGGGGCGGGGGTCAAGAGACCCAGTACTTC
>TRBD1|TRBV5-1|TRBJ1-1|NA
CASSSWTGRTEAFF
TGCGCCAGCAGCTCCTGGACAGGGAGGACTGAAGCTTTCTTT
>TRBD1|TRBV19|TRBJ1-1|few
CASSMSDRGPVTEAFF
TGTGCCAGTAGTATGAGTGACAGGGGGCCGGTCACTGAAGCTTTCTTT
>NA|TRBV10-3|TRBJ2-3|NA
CAISGGYSTDTQYF
TGTGCCATCAGTGGGGGGTATAGCACAGATACGCAGTATTTT
>TRBD1|TRBV6-1|TRBJ2-3|NA
CASSAGQGWGTDTQYF
TGTGCCAGCAGTGCCGGACAGGGATGGGGCACAGATACGCAGTATTTT
>NA|TRBV19|TRBJ1-5|NA
CASSELYSNQPQHF
TGTGCCAGTAGTGAACTATATAGCAATCAGCCCCAGCATTTT
>NA|TRBV2|TRBJ2-7|once
CASSEALDYPSYEQYF
TGTGCCAGCAGTGAAGCTCTGGACTACCCTTCCTACGAGCAGTACTTC
>NA|TRBV4-2|TRBJ1-1|NA
CASSPTGDNTEAFF
TGTGCCAGCAGCCCGACCGGGGATAACACTGAAGCTTTCTTT
>TRBD1|TRBV19|TRBJ1-2|NA
CASATGGIYGYTF
TGTGCCAGCGCGACAGGGGGTATCTATGGCTACACCTTC
>NA|TRBV6-6|TRBJ2-1|NA
CASTPGDNEQFF
TGTGCCAGCACCCCGGGGGACAATGAGCAGTTCTTC
>TRBD2|TRBV7-6|TRBJ2-7|NA
CASSLGTSGSLGEQYF
TGTGCCAGCAGCTTAGGGACTAGCGGGAGCCTGGGCGAGCAGTACTTC
>NA|TRBV4-1|TRBJ2-7|once
CASSQGTFSYEQYF
TGCGCCAGCAGCCAAGGGACGTTCTCCTACGAGCAGTACTTC
>TRBD1|TRBV9|TRBJ1-2|NA
CASSGGTGGAGYTF
TGTGCCAGCAGCGGGGGGACAGGGGGCGCAGGCTACACCTTC
>NA|TRBV28|TRBJ1-4|NA
CASSIAGRKNEKLFF
TGTGCCAGCAGCATAGCGGGCAGGAAGAATGAAAAACTGTTTTTT
>NA|TRBV7-9|TRBJ2-1|few
CASSLEEIPNEQFF
TGTGCCAGCAGCTTAGAAGAGATACCCAATGAGCAGTTCTTC
>NA|TRBV7-9|TRBJ2-1|NA
CASRPGPRDDEQFF
TGTGCCAGCAGGCCGGGTCCTAGGGACGATGAGCAGTTCTTC
>TRBD1|TRBV7-9|TRBJ2-7|NA
CASSLDWDRAFHEQYF
TGTGCCAGCAGCTTAGACTGGGACAGGGCTTTTCACGAGCAGTACTTC
>TRBD2|TRBV10-3|TRBJ2-7|NA
CAISDPGAGGLSSYEQYF
TGTGCCATCAGTGACCCCGGGGCGGGGGGACTAAGCTCCTACGAGCAGTACTTC
>NA|TRBV5-1|TRBJ1-5|NA
CASSLRGGVQPQHF
TGCGCCAGCAGCTTGCGGGGTGGGGTTCAGCCCCAGCATTTT
>TRBD1|TRBV7-3|TRBJ2-7|NA
CASSLMPGGSYEQYF
TGTGCCAGCAGCTTAATGCCAGGGGGATCATACGAGCAGTACTTC
>NA|TRBV11-3|TRBJ1-1|NA
CASSLGTVTEAFF
TGTGCCAGCAGCTTAGGCACAGTAACTGAAGCTTTCTTT
>TRBD2|TRBV7-9|TRBJ2-1|NA
CASSPYATSGVINEQFF
TGTGCCAGCAGCCCTTACGCAACTAGCGGGGTGATAAATGAGCAGTTCTTC
>NA|TRBV27|TRBJ2-7|NA
CASSILAPPSSYEQYF
TGTGCCAGCAGTATCCTCGCCCCTCCTAGCTCCTACGAGCAGTACTTC
>TRBD1|TRBV7-9|TRBJ2-7|NA
CASSSLGQVLDEQYF
TGTGCCAGCAGCTCCCTCGGACAGGTTTTGGACGAGCAGTACTTC
>NA|TRBV4-3|TRBJ2-7|NA
CASSQGQGIYEQYF
TGCGCCAGCAGCCAAGGCCAGGGGATCTACGAGCAGTACTTC
>NA|TRBV27|TRBJ2-7|NA
CASRANRNEQYF
TGTGCCAGCAGGGCCAATCGGAACGAGCAGTACTTC
>NA|TRBV9|TRBJ1-2|NA
CASSAETADLPYGYTF
TGTGCCAGCAGCGCGGAGACAGCCGACCTTCCCTATGGCTACACCTTC
>NA|TRBV9|TRBJ1-1|NA
CASSLSANTEAFF
TGTGCCAGCAGCCTTTCTGCGAACACTGAAGCTTTCTTT
>TRBD1|TRBV6-1|TRBJ2-1|NA
CATWTGIYNEQFF
TGTGCCACCTGGACAGGGATTTACAATGAGCAGTTCTTC